This T cell receptor (beta chain) was documented in a study of cytomegalovirus exposure and HLA in healthy donors. Trimming removed 2 bases from V and 4 bases from J, with 11 bases in between. The CDR3 consists of 14 residues. Germline assignment: CDR1 MNHNS and CDR2 SASEGT. This table comes from immunoSEQ multiplex PCR, and its TCRdb copy is limited to in-frame clones, with some not included. The data hold 100,000 or so clones, with about 90% observed a single time. This TCR was sampled from a man aged 18 to 29 in good health and CMV-seropositive. The chain joins TRBV6-1 to TRBJ1-1; tentatively, D is TRBD1 (6 bases). The sequenced material came from PBMCs. The CDR3 loop reads CASSEPGQSTEAFF. The DNA for the CDR3 is TGTGCCAGCAGTGAACCAGGACAGTCCACTGAAGCTTTCTTT.